The 3 T cell receptor beta chains given below trace back to one sample, sequenced in a study of blood T cell repertoires in COVID-19. Libraries were prepared by immunoSEQ multiplex PCR; TCRdb keeps only in-frame clonotypes and omits some of them. The sample gives roughly 290,000 clones, around 85% of which show up once; about 6% is in the top ten. The sequencing sample was made of PBMCs or T cells enriched from blood (not recorded which). These receptors all stem from a woman in her forties who had recovered from COVID-19.

The chain combines TRBV28 with TRBJ1-5; 8 bases map to TRBD1. Germline trimming cut 6 bases from V and 6 bases from J; bases unmatched to any gene: 7. CDR3 size: 14 residues. Per germline, CDR1 MDHEN and CDR2 SYDVKM. Written as DNA, the CDR3 is TGTGCCAGCAGACCACAGGGGGTGACTCAGCCCCAGCATTTT. Its translation: CASRPQGVTQPQHF.

This clone was seen just once. The J gene is TRBJ2-1, the V gene TRBV7-2; 11 nucleotides align to TRBD2. This CDR3 has 15 amino acids. The ends lost 3 bases at V and 4 bases at J; junction bases unmatched: 2. Germline V CDR1 and CDR2: SGHTA, FQGNSA. CDR3 region: CASSLGLAVYNEQFF. The CDR3 region has the DNA TGTGCCAGCAGCTTGGGACTAGCGGTGTACAATGAGCAGTTCTTC.

This chain joins TRBV11-2 and TRBJ2-7; 7 bases match TRBD1. Germline V gene data show CDR1 as SGHAT and CDR2 as FQNNGV. The V segment lost 8 bases and the J segment 5 bases; nucleotides outside the gene matches: 18. The CDR3 loop spans 16 amino acids. CDR3 bases: TGTGCCAGCGCTTTCCCGGGACAGACCTCCTTTGACGAGCAGTACTTC. Protein product: CASAFPGQTSFDEQYF.